The 14 T cell receptor beta chains listed next were all sequenced from one sample in a study of CD8+ T cells in alopecia areata. After isolation, RNA underwent reverse transcription to generate cDNA as the sequencing template. Clones were read by immunoSEQ multiplex PCR, and TCRdb kept only the in-frame ones, dropping some. The sample has more than 200,000 clones; 40% to 55% are singletons. Treatment specified: oral pan-JAK inhibitor, 5-10 mg twice daily. Source: CD4+ T cells sorted from blood, taken at roughly week 36, from a patient treated with tofacitinib. Source of these receptors: a human donor with alopecia areata.

The rearrangement joins TRBV5-4 to TRBJ2-6; no definite D call. Germline V CDR1 and CDR2: SGHNT, YYREEE (reference sequence). Trimming took 0 bases from V and 0 from J, leaving 4 bases between them. The length of the CDR3 is 15 residues. In DNA form, the CDR3 reads TGTGCCAGCAGCTTGGAAGCCTCTGGGGCCAACGTCCTGACTTTC. It codes for CASSLEASGANVLTF.

The table lists this clone with a few counts. The rearrangement links TRBV5-1 to TRBJ2-6; D unresolved. This CDR3 spans 15 amino acids. V was clipped by 0 bases and J by 2 bases, with 6 bases between them. CDR1 is SGHRS, CDR2 YFSETQ, per germline. CDR3 in DNA: TGCGCCAGCAGCTTGGAGAGGCCTGGGGCCAACGTCCTGACTTTC. It specifies CASSLERPGANVLTF.

This clone was found a few times. This chain links TRBV7-2 with TRBJ2-2, with D perhaps matching TRBD2 (6 bases). Germline V gene sequence: CDR1 SGHTA, CDR2 FQGNSA. V dropped 6 bases and J dropped 0 bases, with 11 bases sitting between them. The CDR3 extends over 15 amino acids. For the CDR3, the DNA is TGTGCCAGCAGTCTAGGCGGGGCGAACACCGGGGAGCTGTTTTTT. It codes for CASSLGGANTGELFF.

The chain combines TRBV4-3 with TRBJ2-4; the D gene is possibly TRBD2 (6 bases). V shed 1 base and J shed 3 bases, with 13 bases lying between them. The CDR3 loop spans 16 amino acids. Germline lookup yields CDR1 LGHNA and CDR2 YSLEER. The CDR3 here is CASSQVGGNGKNIQYF. In DNA, the CDR3 is TGCGCCAGCAGCCAAGTTGGGGGGAATGGCAAAAACATTCAGTACTTC.

The rearrangement joins TRBV27 to TRBJ2-7; 13 nucleotides agree with TRBD2. Germline V gives CDR1 MNHEY, CDR2 SMNVEV (reference sequence). V was clipped by 4 bases and J by 5 bases; unmatched bases: 17. The CDR3 is 19 residues long. The CDR3 protein is CASSSLPGTSGIRLNEQYF. DNA for the CDR3: TGTGCCAGCAGTTCCCTTCCCGGGACTAGCGGGATCAGGTTGAACGAGCAGTACTTC.

The rearrangement links TRBV18 to TRBJ1-5, with D possibly TRBD1 on 5 matching bases. The germline V gene has CDR1 KGHSH and CDR2 LQKENI. CDR3 length: 15 amino acids. V dropped 3 bases and J dropped 1 base, with 10 bases sitting between them. CDR3 coding DNA: TGTGCCAGCTCACCGGGGACGGGGAGCAATCAGCCCCAGCATTTT. Translated, it gives CASSPGTGSNQPQHF.

The chain has TRBV7-9 and TRBJ1-2, with TRBD1 identical over 7 bases. V lost 3 bases and J lost 2; bases outside the gene matches: 3. Per the germline V gene, CDR1 is SEHNR and CDR2 is FQNEAQ (reference sequence). The CDR3 runs 14 residues. CDR3 DNA: TGTGCCAGCAGCTTCGGACAGGCAAACTATGGCTACACCTTC. Its translation is CASSFGQANYGYTF.

This clone has just a few counts. The CDR3 region is CASSIPPYEQYF. The CDR3 DNA reads as TGTGCCAGCAGCATCCCCCCCTACGAGCAGTACTTC. The rearrangement joins TRBV5-4 to TRBJ2-7; D ambiguous. This CDR3 spans 12 amino acids. V lost 4 bases to trimming and J lost 2 bases, with 7 bases between them. Germline CDR1 SGHNT, CDR2 YYREEE (reference sequence).

This chain joins TRBV4-1 and TRBJ2-5; possibly TRBD1 for D (5 bases). Germline assignment: CDR1 MGHRA and CDR2 YSYEKL. V dropped 2 bases and J dropped 3 bases, with 13 bases sitting between them. The CDR3 totals 15 residues. The CDR3: CASSQTSDRKETQYF. Written as DNA, the CDR3 is TGCGCCAGCAGCCAAACGAGTGACAGAAAAGAGACCCAGTACTTC.

Only a few counts were recorded for this clone. The chain couples TRBV5-1 to TRBJ2-5; D is perhaps TRBD2 (6 bases). V lost 3 bases, J lost 5 bases, and 11 bases lay in between. Germline V gene sequence: CDR1 SGHRS, CDR2 YFSETQ. The CDR3 spans 13 residues. The CDR3 bases are TGCGCCAGCAGCTCTCCGGGGGTGGAGACCCAGTACTTC. This encodes CASSSPGVETQYF.

A word on this clone: The same CDR3 can be traced to other DNA sequences in this sample. The chain combines TRBV5-1 with TRBJ1-2; D not certain. The CDR3 covers 13 residues. The ends were cut back, 0 bases at V and 2 bases at J, with 5 bases in the middle. Germline CDR1 SGHRS, CDR2 YFSETQ. CDR3 bases: TGCGCCAGCAGCTTGGAGGGCAACTATGGCTACACCTTC. Its protein product is CASSLEGNYGYTF.

This clone was observed a few times. The rearrangement links TRBV29-1 to TRBJ2-7, with 10 positions matching TRBD1. The CDR3 consists of 14 residues. Per the germline V gene, CDR1 is SQVTM and CDR2 is ANQGSEA. Trimming took 4 bases from V and 3 from J; bases not matched to a gene: 6. CDR3 in amino acids: CSVGTGGFDYEQYF. In nucleotides, the CDR3 is TGCAGCGTTGGGACAGGGGGGTTTGACTACGAGCAGTACTTC.

This clone was found a few times. This chain uses TRBV7-3 with TRBJ2-1; no definite D call. The CDR3 runs 13 residues. V dropped 1 base and J dropped 6 bases, with 7 bases sitting between them. CDR1 is SGHTA and CDR2 is FQGTGA in the germline V gene. CDR3 coding DNA: TGTGCCAGCAGCTTAATATTGGGCAATGAGCAGTTCTTC. It codes for CASSLILGNEQFF.

The chain joins TRBV5-4 to TRBJ2-5; no reliable D call. The CDR3 is made up of 16 amino acids. V lost 4 bases and J 0 bases, leaving 16 bases between the germline ends. CDR1 is SGHNT and CDR2 is YYREEE in the germline V gene (reference sequence). CDR3: CASSPTLDAYQETQYF. The DNA for the CDR3 is TGTGCCAGCAGCCCCACCCTCGACGCGTACCAAGAGACCCAGTACTTC. The entire variable domain, with the rest obtained from reference TRBV5-4 and TRBJ2-5, is as follows: ETGVTQSPTHLIKTRGQQVTLRCSSQSGHNTVSWYQQALGQGPQFIFQYYREEENGRGNFPPRFSGLQFPNYSSELNVNALELDDSALYLCASSPTLDAYQETQYFGPGTRLLVL.